This T cell receptor (beta chain) was recovered during a study of blood T cell repertoires in COVID-19. Study-level background: Specimens from acute and convalescent COVID-19 originated in the United States, Italy and Spain. T cells, B-cell-depleted T cells, or PBMCs supplied cDNA or gDNA.

V shed 4 bases and J shed 3 bases, with 13 bases lying between them. CDR3 length: 15 residues. Germline V gene sequence: CDR1 SGDLS, CDR2 YYNGEE. As processed by the authors: Estimation of nucleated cell counts was performed using reference gene primer amplification. TCRdb's table, derived via immunoSEQ multiplex PCR, lists solely in-frame clones and lacks some. V, J and clone size are those of that table, while D and trimming were read from the DNA. The sample yields 60,000 to 75,000 clones, over 60% seen once. The clonotype originates from a woman in her forties or fifties with active or convalescent COVID-19. The chain is built from TRBV9 and TRBJ1-4; a possible D gene is TRBD1 (6 bases). The sample was peripheral blood. In nucleotides, the CDR3 is TGTGCCAGCAGCATATGGGACACGCCTAATGAAAAACTGTTTTTT. It encodes CASSIWDTPNEKLFF.